This T cell receptor (beta chain) appears in the sequencing data of a study of T cells in Graves' hyperthyroidism and ophthalmopathy. Germline V CDR1 and CDR2: LNHDA, SQIVND (reference sequence). The CDR3 sequence is 15 residues long. Unmatched junction bases numbered 8, after V lost 5 bases and J lost 2 bases. Study-wide results and limits: A model of 13 V-J features distinguished ophthalmopathy from stable hyperthyroidism. Blood also contained most expanded thyroid clonotypes above 0.001.

Clinical symptoms, serum thyroxine, TRAb, thyroid ultrasound and orbital computed tomography established diagnosis. Each 10 ml fresh peripheral blood draw supplied the PBMCs. TCR beta CDR3 sequences were amplified from RNA transcripts. A first-round RT-PCR of the TCR CDR3 used the HTBI primer set. TCRdb used MiXCR to reprocess the multiplex PCR reads, holding one entry per CDR3 protein. Of about 640,000 distinct CDR3 sequences listed, less than 25% were seen once; the top ten hold 30% to 40%. This clonotype was observed a handful of times. The antigen remains undetermined. This receptor was taken from a man aged 25 to 40 with Graves' ophthalmopathy. Source material: blood. The V call is TRBV19, the J call TRBJ2-7; 8 bases align to TRBD1. CDR3 coding DNA: TGTGCCAGTAGTTTTCGCGGGACAGGAACCTACGAGCAGTACTTC. Its translation is CASSFRGTGTYEQYF.